The clone carrying this T cell receptor beta chain was counted at least ten times. Antigen unknown. The TCR library protocol attached unique molecular identifiers to the individual cDNA molecules. Using its own MiXCR run on the 5' RACE reads, TCRdb lists one record per CDR3 protein. Of approximately 56,000 distinct CDR3 sequences listed, about 10% were seen once; the top ten hold about 13%. The source of the sample is a study of early T cells in non-severe SARS-CoV-2 infection. Study at large: Chains were not paired, and sequencing was done on bulk RNA from unsorted whole blood. Study outcomes and limitations: Anti-spike CD8 responses were favored by VDJdb matching, which missed private and CD4 specificities.

This CDR3 comprises 13 residues. CDR1 MGHRA and CDR2 YSYEKL come from the germline V gene. V lost 5 bases, J lost 10 bases, and 10 bases stayed unmatched. The clonotype comes from an adult who was a healthcare worker with PCR-confirmed SARS-CoV-2 infection or an uninfected control (not recorded which). The rearrangement joins TRBV4-1 to TRBJ1-2; 7 nucleotides align to TRBD1. The sample consisted of whole blood. CDR3 residues: CASSKPGQPIYTF. For the CDR3, the DNA is TGCGCCAGCAGCAAGCCGGGACAGCCCATCTACACCTTC.